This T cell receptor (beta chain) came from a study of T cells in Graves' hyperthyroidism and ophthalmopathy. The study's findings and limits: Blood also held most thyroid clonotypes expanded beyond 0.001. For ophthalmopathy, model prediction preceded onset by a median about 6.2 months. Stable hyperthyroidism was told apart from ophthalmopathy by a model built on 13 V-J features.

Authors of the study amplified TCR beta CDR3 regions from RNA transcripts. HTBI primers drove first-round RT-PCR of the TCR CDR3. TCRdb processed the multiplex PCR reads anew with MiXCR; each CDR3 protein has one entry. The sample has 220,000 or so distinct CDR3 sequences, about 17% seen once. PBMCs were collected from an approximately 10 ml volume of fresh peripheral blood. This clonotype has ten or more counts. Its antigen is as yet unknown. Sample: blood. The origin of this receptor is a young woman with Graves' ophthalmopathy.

Written as DNA, the CDR3 is TGCAGTGCCCTACGAGGGGATTTTGGCTACACCTTC. This encodes CSALRGDFGYTF. The chain employs TRBV20-1 and TRBJ1-2, with D maybe TRBD1 (5 bases). Germline V gene sequence: CDR1 DFQATT, CDR2 SNEGSKA (reference sequence). The CDR3 extends over 12 amino acids. V lost 6 bases and J lost 7, with 15 bases in between.